These 6 T cell receptor beta chains originate from one sample sequenced in a study of CD8 T cells in ankylosing spondylitis. In TCRdb, the 5' RACE reads were re-called with MiXCR into one record per CDR3 protein. The repertoire holds about 220,000 distinct CDR3 sequences, with 20% to 30% as singletons. The specimen sequenced was blood, either unsorted or a sorted T cell fraction (not recorded which). The receptors were sampled from a male donor with ankylosing spondylitis or in good health (not recorded which).

This clonotype turned up a few times. This chain joins TRBV12-3 or TRBV12-4 and TRBJ2-7, with TRBD2 matching 7 bases. This CDR3 contains 17 residues. The trim removed 1 base at V and 2 bases at J, leaving 11 bases unmatched. The CDR3 nucleotides are TGTGCCAGCAGTTTAGGGGGACTACGGGAAGGAGCCTACGAGCAGTACTTC. This translates into CASSLGGLREGAYEQYF.

This clonotype was observed many times. The chain has TRBV20-1 and TRBJ1-2, with 8 nucleotides matching TRBD1. Germline CDR1 is DFQATT and CDR2 is SNEGSKA (reference sequence). V gave up 0 bases and J gave up 7 bases; unmatched junction bases: 7. The CDR3 consists of 14 residues. As DNA, the CDR3 is TGCAGTGCTAGAGAGCAGGGGGCGCTTAGTGGCTACACCTTC. It yields the protein CSAREQGALSGYTF.

This clonotype was observed at least ten times. The chain recombines TRBV5-1 with TRBJ2-7, with 10 bases matching TRBD1. The V gene's germline CDR1 is SGHRS and CDR2 YFSETQ. The CDR3 runs 15 residues. V dropped 4 bases and J dropped 0; count of bases not matched to a gene: 4. Here the CDR3 DNA reads TGCGCCAGCAGCGTGGGGACAGGGGTCTCCTACGAGCAGTACTTC. Translation gives CASSVGTGVSYEQYF.

The V and J genes are TRBV21-1 and TRBJ2-3; whether TRBD2, the table's D call, matches the DNA was not checked. TRBV21-1 is an annotated pseudogene. The CDR3 is 17 amino acids. The CDR3 DNA sequence: TGTGCCAGCAGCAAAGCGCTAATAGGCGGGAGCACAGATACGCAGTTTTTT. It encodes CASSKALIGGSTDTQFF.

In DNA, the CDR3 is TGCAGTGCTAGTTTCCCGGACATTCAGTACTTC. This codes for CSASFPDIQYF. The genes are TRBV20-1 and TRBJ2-4, with D hard to call. The ends were cut back, 3 bases at V and 8 bases at J, with 8 bases in the middle. CDR3 size: 11 residues. The V gene's germline CDR1 is DFQATT and CDR2 SNEGSKA (reference sequence).

The sample holds many counts of this clonotype. DNA for the CDR3: TGTGCCAGCAGCCTAGCGGGGGGCACAGATACGCAGTATTTT. Protein: CASSLAGGTDTQYF. V and J are TRBV12-3 or TRBV12-4 and TRBJ2-3; TRBD2 matches 10 bases. The CDR3 contains 14 residues. The V segment lost 6 bases and the J segment 1 base; nucleotides outside the gene matches: 1.